This T cell receptor (beta chain) was identified during a study of blood T cell repertoires in COVID-19. V dropped 5 bases and J dropped 10 bases, with 17 bases sitting between them. The CDR3 length is 13 residues. Using immunoSEQ multiplex PCR, the repertoire was profiled, and TCRdb retains in-frame clones only, with some absent. The table has more than 110,000 clones, about 80% seen once. This sequence joins TRBV12-3 or TRBV12-4 and TRBJ1-1; a weak D match, TRBD1 (6 bases). This clonotype was obtained from a woman aged 60-75 years with acute or convalescent COVID-19. The sequenced material came from peripheral blood. For the CDR3, the DNA is TGTGCCAGCAGTGAGGTTTTAGGGGGAAGAGCTTTCTTT. It encodes CASSEVLGGRAFF.